This T cell receptor beta chain was recovered during a study of blood T cell repertoires in COVID-19. This clone was recorded a few times. CDR1 and CDR2 (germline): WNHNN, SYGVQD (reference sequence). This CDR3 is built from 13 residues. The V end was cut by 4 bases, the J end by 6 bases, with 10 bases between. Using immunoSEQ multiplex PCR, the repertoire was profiled, and TCRdb retains in-frame clones only, with some absent. The sample has around 47,000 clones; about 90% are singletons. The sample was peripheral blood. This sequence was found in a man at least 80 years old with active or convalescent COVID-19. J is TRBJ1-5 and V is TRBV10-1, with a weak D call TRBD1 (5 bases). CDR3 region: CASSGGVGQPQHF. CDR3 nucleotides: TGCGCCAGCAGTGGGGGGGTTGGTCAGCCCCAGCATTTT.